The 23 T cell receptor beta chains reported below all come from one sample, sequenced in a study of cytomegalovirus exposure and HLA in healthy donors. 60 Vbeta and 13 Jbeta primers were used in PCR. Only in-frame clones appear in the TCRdb table, and some are missing; sequencing was by immunoSEQ multiplex PCR. Of 120,000 to 150,000 clones in the sample, roughly four fifths are singletons; the top ten hold over 13%. Material for sequencing was PBMCs. Receptors were obtained from a human donor in good health.

V gene TRBV4-1 combines with J gene TRBJ1-1; tentatively, D is TRBD1 (6 bases). Germline V gives CDR1 MGHRA, CDR2 YSYEKL. The CDR3 totals 15 residues. Trimming removed 4 bases at V and 4 bases at J, with 16 bases between. CDR3 amino acids: CASSRGAGVSTEAFF. The CDR3 nucleotides are TGCGCCAGCAGCCGAGGTGCAGGGGTCAGCACTGAAGCTTTCTTT.

This clone appeared a few times. The chain recombines TRBV2 with TRBJ2-7, with 7 positions matching TRBD1. V trimming: 6 bases; J trimming: 1 base; junction bases outside the gene matches: 6. This CDR3 spans 14 amino acids. Per germline, CDR1 SNHLY and CDR2 FYNNEI. CDR3 DNA: TGTGCCAGCAGAGGACAGGCGCAATCCTACGAGCAGTACTTC. It encodes CASRGQAQSYEQYF.

This clone showed up just a few times. The CDR3 sequence: CASSQDRGSRYTQYF. In nucleotides, the CDR3 is TGCGCCAGCAGCCAAGATCGCGGGTCCAGATATACGCAGTATTTT. The rearrangement joins TRBV4-1 to TRBJ2-3, with D possibly TRBD2 on 5 matching bases. V lost 0 bases and J 7 bases, leaving 14 bases between the germline ends. The CDR3 is made up of 15 amino acids. CDR1 is MGHRA, CDR2 YSYEKL, per germline.

The V call is TRBV30, the J call TRBJ2-1, with D possibly TRBD2 on 5 matching bases. Trimming left V 0 bases short and J 14 bases short, with 17 bases between. The CDR3 is made up of 13 amino acids. The germline V gene encodes CDR1 GTSNPN and CDR2 SVGIG (reference sequence). The CDR3 DNA follows: TGTGCCTGGAGTGTAGGGCCGGTGGCGGGCGAGTTCTTC. This codes for CAWSVGPVAGEFF.

The rearrangement links TRBV29-1 to TRBJ1-1, with D maybe TRBD1 (6 bases). CDR1 SQVTM and CDR2 ANQGSEA come from the germline V gene. Trimming removed 4 bases at V and 3 bases at J, with 12 bases between. The CDR3 covers 13 residues. The CDR3 loop is CSVGVGGDTEAFF. The CDR3, as DNA: TGCAGCGTTGGGGTAGGGGGGGACACTGAAGCTTTCTTT.

The table lists this clone with a count of one. V is TRBV30 and J is TRBJ2-5; D uncertain. The V end was cut by 1 base, the J end by 5 bases, with 8 bases between. CDR1 and CDR2 (germline): GTSNPN, SVGIG (reference sequence). The CDR3 loop spans 12 amino acids. CDR3 protein: CAWSASLETQYF. In DNA form, the CDR3 reads TGTGCCTGGAGTGCCTCGTTGGAGACCCAGTACTTC.

The chain recombines TRBV9 with TRBJ1-4; D may be TRBD1 (5 bases). Germline V gene sequence: CDR1 SGDLS, CDR2 YYNGEE. V was pared by 5 bases and J by 8 bases, with 10 bases between. The CDR3 totals 12 residues. The CDR3 region is CASSTGEEKLFF. CDR3 DNA: TGTGCCAGCAGTACAGGAGAAGAAAAACTGTTTTTT.

The chain joins TRBV4-2 to TRBJ2-5; 11 nucleotides agree with TRBD2. V trimming: 0 bases; J trimming: 3 bases; junction bases outside the gene matches: 3. Germline CDR1 LGHNA, CDR2 YNFKEQ. The CDR3 has 16 amino acids. The CDR3 DNA sequence: TGTGCCAGCAGCCAAGACAAACTAGCGGGAGAAGAGACCCAGTACTTC. Its translation is CASSQDKLAGEETQYF.

This rearrangement joins TRBV6-5 to TRBJ2-2, with D hard to call. The CDR3 totals 14 residues. Trimming removed 0 bases from V and 6 bases from J, with 8 bases in between. Germline V gene data show CDR1 as MNHEY and CDR2 as SVGAGI. The CDR3 sequence: CASSYSSPPGELFF. DNA of the CDR3: TGTGCCAGCAGTTACTCGTCCCCTCCCGGGGAGCTGTTTTTT.

This rearrangement joins TRBV6-5 to TRBJ2-5, with 7 bases matching TRBD2. V shed 2 bases, J shed 3 bases, and the junction held 0 bases outside the gene matches. Germline V gives CDR1 MNHEY, CDR2 SVGAGI. CDR3 size: 13 residues. The CDR3 spells CASSYGGEETQYF. CDR3 coding DNA: TGTGCCAGCAGTTACGGGGGGGAAGAGACCCAGTACTTC.

This clone was seen just once. The chain carries TRBV5-1 and TRBJ2-3; no clear D. The V gene's germline CDR1 is SGHRS and CDR2 YFSETQ. V was shortened by 3 bases and J by 0 bases, with 14 bases between the two germline ends. This CDR3 has 16 amino acids. This CDR3 reads CASSSVLGTSTDTQYF. CDR3 nucleotides: TGCGCCAGCAGCTCAGTGCTAGGAACTAGCACAGATACGCAGTATTTT.

V and J are TRBV5-5 and TRBJ1-5; a possible D gene is TRBD1 (5 bases). Germline V gene lookup returns CDR1 SGHKS and CDR2 YYEKEE (reference sequence). The CDR3 is 18 residues long. V lost 0 bases and J 4 bases, leaving 20 bases between the germline ends. Written as DNA, the CDR3 is TGTGCCAGCAGCTTGGCCGGAGCAGGGCTAGTCAGTAATCAGCCCCAGCATTTT. This translates into CASSLAGAGLVSNQPQHF.

V and J are TRBV9 and TRBJ2-1, with 12 bases that match TRBD2. The CDR3 contains 18 residues. Germline trimming cut 1 base from V and 8 bases from J; bases unmatched to any gene: 13. Germline CDR1 SGDLS, CDR2 YYNGEE. CDR3 in DNA: TGTGCCAGCAGCGTATCCTCGCCTCCCTCTAGCGGGAGGGATGAGCAGTTCTTC. Residues: CASSVSSPPSSGRDEQFF.

The rearrangement joins TRBV4-1 to TRBJ2-7; a possible D gene is TRBD2 (6 bases). The germline V and J ends were trimmed by 1 base and 5 bases, with 15 bases remaining between them. Germline CDR1 MGHRA, CDR2 YSYEKL. The length of the CDR3 is 15 residues. The CDR3 DNA sequence: TGCGCCAGCAGCCAAGTCGGGGGAAGGACCAACGAGCAGTACTTC. Amino acid sequence: CASSQVGGRTNEQYF.

This clone was detected only a few times. The chain carries TRBV10-3 and TRBJ2-5; TRBD2 matches at 13 bases. The germline gives CDR1 ENHRY, CDR2 SYGVKD. The junction had 5 bases not matched to a gene; V was cut back by 11 bases and J by 5 bases. CDR3 length equals 13 residues. The CDR3 coding sequence is TGTGCCGTCCAGGGACTAGCGGGGGAGACCCAGTACTTC. It codes for CAVQGLAGETQYF.

The chain is built from TRBV29-1 and TRBJ2-1; no firm D call. This CDR3 has 14 residues. V lost 3 bases and J lost 6, with 15 bases in between. Germline CDR1 reads SQVTM; CDR2 reads ANQGSEA. CDR3 sequence (DNA): TGCAGCGTTGACGCCAGGTCTGGTGCCAATGAGCAGTTCTTC. It encodes CSVDARSGANEQFF.

The chain is built from TRBV19 and TRBJ2-5; 7 bases line up with TRBD1. The germline V gene encodes CDR1 LNHDA and CDR2 SQIVND (reference sequence). The CDR3 consists of 13 residues. J gave up 4 bases and V 6 bases, and 5 bases lay outside the gene matches. The CDR3 reads CASRATGLETQYF. As DNA, the CDR3 is TGTGCCAGTAGGGCGACAGGGTTAGAGACCCAGTACTTC. Full variable domain (rest looked up from reference TRBV19 and TRBJ2-5): DGGITQSPKYLFRKEGQNVTLSCEQNLNHDAMYWYRQDPGQGLRLIYYSQIVNDFQKGDIAEGYSVSREKKESFPLTVTSAQKNPTAFYLCASRATGLETQYFGPGTRLLVL.

This clone came up a few times. This rearrangement joins TRBV25-1 to TRBJ1-3, with 7 bases aligning to TRBD1. The J segment lost 7 bases and the V segment lost 4 bases, leaving 10 bases of the junction unmatched. The CDR3 extends over 15 amino acids. CDR1 is MGHDK, CDR2 SYGVNS, per germline. The CDR3 region is CASSGGQSDRNTIYF. The CDR3 DNA sequence: TGTGCCAGCAGTGGGGGACAGTCCGATCGGAACACCATATATTTT.

This clone was observed a few times. V is TRBV2 and J is TRBJ2-3, with a weak D call TRBD2 (5 bases). Deletions cut 7 bases from V and 0 bases from J, with 11 bases between. CDR1 and CDR2 from the germline V gene are SNHLY and FYNNEI. This CDR3 has 14 amino acids. The CDR3 sequence: CASTGYTSTDTQYF. DNA of the CDR3: TGTGCCAGCACGGGATACACTAGCACAGATACGCAGTATTTT.

The J gene is TRBJ2-5, the V gene TRBV19; D is perhaps TRBD1 (5 bases). The CDR3 has 13 amino acids. The V gene's germline CDR1 is LNHDA and CDR2 SQIVND (reference sequence). The germline V and J ends were trimmed by 2 bases and 3 bases, with 7 bases remaining between them. This CDR3 reads CASSISREETQYF. Here the CDR3 DNA reads TGTGCCAGTAGTATATCCAGGGAAGAGACCCAGTACTTC.

This chain uses TRBV5-1 with TRBJ1-1, with a possible D match to TRBD1 (5 bases). V lost 0 bases to trimming and J lost 1 base, with 10 bases between them. The CDR3 is 15 residues long. Germline values: CDR1 SGHRS, CDR2 YFSETQ. The CDR3, as DNA: TGCGCCAGCAGCTTGGGTGGACAATCGAACACTGAAGCTTTCTTT. As protein: CASSLGGQSNTEAFF. Full variable domain (outside the CDR3, taken from reference TRBV5-1 and TRBJ1-1): KAGVTQTPRYLIKTRGQQVTLSCSPISGHRSVSWYQQTPGQGLQFLFEYFSETQRNKGNFPGRFSGRQFSNSRSEMNVSTLELGDSALYLCASSLGGQSNTEAFFGQGTRLTVV.

In its sample, this clone was seen a few times. This chain connects TRBV7-9 to TRBJ1-2; 7 bases align to TRBD1. The CDR3 contains 14 residues. J gave up 5 bases and V 3 bases, and 6 bases lay outside the gene matches. Germline-derived CDR1 and CDR2 are SEHNR and FQNEAQ (reference sequence). The CDR3 protein is CASSFTGQLYGYTF. CDR3 coding DNA: TGTGCCAGCAGCTTTACGGGACAGCTGTATGGCTACACCTTC.

CDR3 sequence (DNA): TGTGCCAGAGGCAGGGGGGCTTACAATGAGCAGTTCTTC. This translates into CARGRGAYNEQFF. This chain uses TRBV2 with TRBJ2-1, with D maybe TRBD1 (7 bases). Germline CDR1 reads SNHLY; CDR2 reads FYNNEI. Trimming removed 9 bases from V and 4 bases from J, with 13 bases in between. This CDR3 is built from 13 residues. Full variable domain (remainder filled in from reference TRBV2 and TRBJ2-1): EPEVTQTPSHQVTQMGQEVILRCVPISNHLYFYWYRQILGQKVEFLVSFYNNEISEKSEIFDDQFSVERPDGSNFTLKIRSTKLEDSAMYFCARGRGAYNEQFFGPGTRLTVL.